This T cell receptor (beta chain) was sequenced during a study of blood T cells in healthy people across ages. This CDR3 spans 16 amino acids. Per germline, CDR1 PRHDT and CDR2 FYEKMQ (reference sequence). With 0 bases removed from V and 0 bases from J, the gap between germline ends came to 11 bases. This clonotype turned up a few times. Its antigen is still unknown. Then a second PCR, running about 7 to 11 cycles, was carried out with a sample-barcoded 5' primer and a J-beta primer mix. TCRdb re-derived calls from the 5' RACE reads in MiXCR, one entry per CDR3 protein. The profile shows around 990,000 distinct CDR3 sequences, roughly two fifths of them singletons. The amount of total RNA extracted per sample was at least 6 micrograms. General study findings and limits: Older age coincided with a roughly linear decline in TCR beta diversity per million T cells. Diversity figures derived from one million T cells were judged to underestimate the true value. Strong correlation existed between TCR beta diversity and naive T cell percentage.

The clonotype originates from a man between 18 and 29 years old in good health. Sequenced: blood. The chain carries TRBV13 and TRBJ1-1; D gene unclear. In DNA form, the CDR3 reads TGTGCCAGCAGCTTAGGCCGAACGCTAATGAACACTGAAGCTTTCTTT. This gives the protein CASSLGRTLMNTEAFF.